This TCR beta chain is from a study of cytomegalovirus exposure and HLA in healthy donors. Study-level information: Earlier, 110 million or so unique TCR beta sequences were recovered from 200 million or so T cells by an analysis.

With respect to this clone: Its antigen is still unknown.

Trimming left V 0 bases short and J 5 bases short, with 12 bases between. Germline V CDR1 and CDR2: SGDLS, YYNGEE. The CDR3 consists of 15 residues. Study results and caveats: TCR beta sequences reportedly predicted the HLA-A and HLA-B alleles of most subjects accurately. Later findings reportedly placed an Asian-associated ancestry cluster below the roughly 690-donor mean for N-insertions. TCR beta V- and J-gene trimming, according to a later analysis, was linked to a missense DCLRE1C variant.

The PCR employed 60 Vbeta primers together with 13 Jbeta primers. Method: immunoSEQ multiplex PCR; TCRdb's copy keeps in-frame clones and lacks some. This table holds more than 95,000 clones, 76% found once. This receptor was taken from a man aged 40-50 years in good health and CMV-seropositive. Sequencing was done on a sample of PBMCs. This rearrangement joins TRBV9 to TRBJ2-1; weak D call: TRBD2 (6 bases). In DNA, the CDR3 is TGTGCCAGCAGCGTAGGGCTAGCGTCCCACAATGAGCAGTTCTTC. Translating it yields CASSVGLASHNEQFF.